Below are 19 T cell receptor beta chains sequenced from a single sample in a study of blood T cell repertoires in COVID-19. Assay: immunoSEQ multiplex PCR; the TCRdb copy retains only in-frame clones and omits some. The table lists about 56,000 clones, around 84% of them singletons. Sequencing input: peripheral blood. These receptors came from an elderly woman with acute or convalescent COVID-19.

The chain couples TRBV6-1 to TRBJ1-6, with unresolved D. This CDR3 contains 12 residues. V gave up 2 bases and J gave up 12 bases, with 8 bases separating them. CDR1 MNHNS and CDR2 SASEGT come from the germline V gene. In DNA form, the CDR3 reads TGTGCCAGCAGTGAACAGGTTAAACCCCTCCACTTT. Protein product: CASSEQVKPLHF.

This clone was detected a few times. This chain connects TRBV5-4 to TRBJ1-1; tentative D call: TRBD1 (5 bases). Trimming shortened V by 0 bases and J by 0 bases, and 9 bases separated the two germline ends. The V gene's germline CDR1 is SGHNT and CDR2 YYREEE (reference sequence). This CDR3 has 15 residues. The CDR3 DNA follows: TGTGCCAGCAGCTTGGTTAGGGGCATGAACACTGAAGCTTTCTTT. The encoded protein is CASSLVRGMNTEAFF.

The CDR3 coding sequence is TGTGCCAGCAGTTTTTCCAGGGATCAGCCCCAGCATTTT. Its translation: CASSFSRDQPQHF. The chain carries TRBV27 and TRBJ1-5, with D perhaps matching TRBD1 (5 bases). CDR3 length: 13 amino acids. The V gene lost 3 bases and the J gene lost 5 bases, with 8 bases spanning the gap. Germline V CDR1 and CDR2: MNHEY, SMNVEV (reference sequence).

This chain uses TRBV2 with TRBJ1-2; a possible D gene is TRBD1 (5 bases). CDR1 SNHLY and CDR2 FYNNEI come from the germline V gene. V lost 8 bases to trimming and J lost 0 bases, with 13 bases between them. The CDR3 sequence is 14 residues long. Here the CDR3 reads CASGEGFPNYGYTF. CDR3 sequence (DNA): TGTGCCAGCGGGGAGGGGTTTCCTAACTATGGCTACACCTTC.

The rearrangement joins TRBV4-1 to TRBJ1-3; possible D gene TRBD1, 5 bases. Germline lookup yields CDR1 MGHRA and CDR2 YSYEKL. There are 16 residues in the CDR3. Deletions cut 3 bases from V and 3 bases from J, with 15 bases between. CDR3 sequence reads: CASSQDIQRSGNTIYF. The CDR3 coding sequence is TGCGCCAGCAGCCAGGACATCCAGAGAAGTGGAAACACCATATATTTT.

This clone appeared once. V is TRBV10-3 and J is TRBJ1-2; 9 nucleotides agree with TRBD1. This CDR3 region has 17 residues. Germline V gene sequence: CDR1 ENHRY, CDR2 SYGVKD. After removal of 4 bases from V and 6 bases from J, the junction contained 15 bases not matched to a gene. In DNA form, the CDR3 reads TGTGCCATCAGTGCACTACCCGGGACAGGGAAGTTGGATGGCTACACCTTC. Translating it yields CAISALPGTGKLDGYTF.

The chain couples TRBV3-1 (or the pseudogene TRBV3-2) to TRBJ1-6, with 10 bases that match TRBD1. The CDR3 has 15 amino acids. The V segment lost 0 bases and the J segment 10 bases; nucleotides outside the gene matches: 3. The germline V gene has CDR1 LGHDT and CDR2 YNNKEL (reference sequence). This chain's CDR3 is CASSQETGGLSPLHF. DNA for the CDR3: TGTGCCAGCAGCCAAGAGACAGGGGGCTTGTCACCCCTCCACTTT.

The chain has TRBV29-1 and TRBJ1-2; 9 positions match TRBD1. Germline V gene data show CDR1 as SQVTM and CDR2 as ANQGSEA. Germline trimming cut 7 bases from V and 8 bases from J; bases unmatched to any gene: 5. The CDR3 runs to 11 residues. CDR3 coding DNA: TGCAGCGCACCGGACAGGGGAGGCTACACCTTC. This translates into CSAPDRGGYTF.

This clone occurred once. The chain joins TRBV19 to TRBJ2-4; the match to TRBD1 covers 10 bases. CDR1 and CDR2 from the germline V gene are LNHDA and SQIVND (reference sequence). After removal of 6 bases from V and 5 bases from J, the junction contained 4 bases not matched to a gene. CDR3 size: 14 residues. The CDR3 loop is CASRGTGDQNIQYF. The CDR3 coding sequence is TGTGCCAGTAGGGGGACAGGGGACCAAAACATTCAGTACTTC.

The gene calls are TRBV10-3 and TRBJ1-2; unclear D gene. The germline V gene has CDR1 ENHRY and CDR2 SYGVKD. The CDR3 length is 14 residues. Trimming removed 0 bases at V and 8 bases at J, with 13 bases between. The DNA for the CDR3 is TGTGCCATCAGTGAGTCGAATATGGGAGCGGGCTACACCTTC. Translated, it gives CAISESNMGAGYTF.

The CDR3 region is CASSPTGGNEQFF. CDR3 DNA: TGTGCCAGTAGTCCCACAGGGGGCAATGAGCAGTTCTTC. V is TRBV19 and J is TRBJ2-1; TRBD1 aligns across 8 bases. The V gene end was trimmed by 5 bases and the J gene end by 6 bases; junction bases not matched to a gene: 3. The CDR3 sequence is 13 residues long. CDR1 and CDR2 (germline): LNHDA, SQIVND (reference sequence).

The chain has TRBV7-6 and TRBJ2-1, with 9 positions matching TRBD2. The germline CDR1 and CDR2 sequences are SGHVS and FNYEAQ. This CDR3 comprises 19 residues. With V trimmed by 5 bases and J by 0 bases, 14 bases remained unmatched. The CDR3 loop is CASSPRGGGVISSYNEQFF. CDR3 in DNA: TGTGCCAGCAGCCCTCGAGGCGGGGGGGTGATTAGCTCCTACAATGAGCAGTTCTTC.

This chain connects TRBV6-5 to TRBJ2-2; tentatively, D is TRBD1 (5 bases). The CDR3 has 13 residues. V was clipped by 7 bases and J by 4 bases, with 10 bases between them. The germline gives CDR1 MNHEY, CDR2 SVGAGI. The CDR3 spells CASTQGSTGELFF. CDR3 DNA sequence: TGTGCCAGCACCCAGGGTAGCACCGGGGAGCTGTTTTTT.

This clone was recorded a few times. V and J are TRBV7-9 and TRBJ1-1; TRBD1 matches at 7 bases. Germline V gene lookup returns CDR1 SEHNR and CDR2 FQNEAQ (reference sequence). The CDR3 sequence is 14 residues long. Trimming removed 7 bases from V and 7 bases from J; junction bases left unmatched: 12. CDR3 sequence: CASTHLTGEVEAFF. CDR3 sequence (DNA): TGTGCCAGCACCCACTTAACAGGGGAGGTTGAAGCTTTCTTT.

The CDR3 DNA sequence: TGTGCCAGCAGCCTCCGACAGGAGGCCTACGAGCAGTACTTC. Protein: CASSLRQEAYEQYF. V usage is TRBV3-1 (or the pseudogene TRBV3-2) and J usage is TRBJ2-7; tentative D call: TRBD1 (6 bases). CDR1 LGHDT and CDR2 YNNKEL come from the germline V gene (reference sequence). The CDR3 is 14 amino acids. The V and J ends lost 4 bases and 2 bases respectively, with 12 bases between them.

This clone was seen only a few times. The rearrangement uses TRBV11-1 and TRBJ1-3, with TRBD1 matching 8 bases. The CDR3 contains 16 residues. V lost 2 bases to trimming and J lost 2 bases; unmatched junction nucleotides: 5. Germline lookup yields CDR1 SGHAT and CDR2 FQDESV (reference sequence). CDR3 nucleotide sequence: TGTGCCAGCAGCTTAAGTGGGACAGGAACTGGAAACACCATATATTTT. Its translation: CASSLSGTGTGNTIYF.

V and J are TRBV3-1 (or the pseudogene TRBV3-2) and TRBJ2-5, with 9 bases fitting TRBD2. The V and J ends lost 1 base and 0 bases, in that order; junction bases with no gene match: 9. CDR3 length: 18 residues. Per the germline V gene, CDR1 is LGHDT and CDR2 is YNNKEL (reference sequence). CDR3 protein: CASSQATASGTDQETQYF. Here the CDR3 DNA reads TGTGCCAGCAGCCAAGCTACGGCTAGCGGGACCGACCAAGAGACCCAGTACTTC.

This chain joins TRBV6-6 and TRBJ2-2; D gene unclear. Looked up from germline, CDR1 is MNHNY and CDR2 is SVGAGI (reference sequence). The CDR3 consists of 12 residues. The V end lost 4 bases, the J end lost 7 bases, and 7 bases lay between the germline ends. The CDR3 reads CASSSYFGELFF. In nucleotides, the CDR3 is TGTGCCAGCAGTTCCTACTTCGGGGAGCTGTTTTTT.

The V and J genes are TRBV7-8 and TRBJ2-7; no definite D call. Germline CDR1 and CDR2: SGHVS and FQNEAQ. V was pared by 5 bases and J by 2 bases, with 4 bases between. This CDR3 has 11 residues. The CDR3 here is CASSPAYEQYF. Here the CDR3 DNA reads TGTGCCAGCAGCCCTGCCTACGAGCAGTACTTC.